This T cell receptor beta chain is from a study of OX40 agonist ivuxolimab in advanced cancers. At the level of the study: With a range of roughly 20 to 80, age averaged approximately 55 years, and approximately 83% were male. Study results and limitations: Among the least clonally expanded were partial responders at 0.1-3.0 mg/kg.

Sequenced by immunoSEQ multiplex PCR; TCRdb stores in-frame clones only, minus some. The sample includes some 75,000 clones, over 75% of them seen just once. On cycle 4 day 1 and cycle 7 day 1, as well as at baseline, blood was sampled. The length of the CDR3 is 11 residues. Trimming took off 4 bases at V and 3 bases at J, with 4 bases between the two ends. Germline CDR1 and CDR2: MNHEY and SVGAGI. As concerns this clone: Its antigen is currently unknown.

The origin of this receptor is an adult with an advanced solid tumor such as melanoma, head and neck, liver or kidney cancer. Here the sequenced sample was CD4+ or CD8+ T cells sorted from blood, taken in a trial of the OX40 agonist ivuxolimab. The V call is TRBV6-5, the J call TRBJ2-7; D remains ambiguous. The CDR3 DNA follows: TGTGCCAGCAGTTTGGGCTACGAGCAGTACTTC. Its translation: CASSLGYEQYF.